A single sample is the source of the 14 T cell receptor beta chains below, sequenced in a study of radiation and T cells in renal cell carcinoma. TCRdb keeps only in-frame clones here, not all; method: immunoSEQ multiplex PCR. Of 97,000 or so clones in the sample, roughly 84% are singletons; the top ten hold approximately 7.7%. As for time point: blood 4 weeks post-SBRT, at nephrectomy. Treatment: 15 Gy SBRT to primary tumor, nephrectomy 4 weeks later. Sequences were derived from blood, sampled from a patient whose treatment included radiotherapy and nephrectomy. These receptors were obtained from a man between 60 and 70 years old with renal cell carcinoma.

The chain combines TRBV7-6 with TRBJ2-3; 9 positions match TRBD2. V was pared by 0 bases and J by 2 bases, with 0 bases of the junction left unmatched. The CDR3 contains 15 residues. CDR1 is SGHVS, CDR2 FNYEAQ, per germline. As DNA, the CDR3 is TGTGCCAGCAGCTTAGCGGGACTAGCCACAGATACGCAGTATTTT. The encoded protein is CASSLAGLATDTQYF.

The J gene is TRBJ2-1, the V gene TRBV7-2; D may correspond to TRBD1 or TRBD2 (6 bases each). This CDR3 comprises 15 residues. CDR1 and CDR2 from the germline V gene are SGHTA and FQGNSA. V gave up 5 bases and J gave up 2 bases, with 13 bases separating them. CDR3 sequence (DNA): TGTGCCAGCAGCGAACAGGGAGGACCCTACAATGAGCAGTTCTTC. This translates into CASSEQGGPYNEQFF.

The chain couples TRBV19 to TRBJ1-1; 7 nucleotides align to TRBD1. Germline values: CDR1 LNHDA, CDR2 SQIVND (reference sequence). CDR3 length: 14 residues. Germline trimming cut 3 bases from V and 1 base from J; bases unmatched to any gene: 2. As DNA, the CDR3 is TGTGCCAGTAGTATCGGGACAGAGAACACTGAAGCTTTCTTT. This gives the protein CASSIGTENTEAFF.

This clone appeared a few times. This chain connects TRBV6-6 to TRBJ1-5; D ambiguous. The CDR3 sequence is 12 residues long. V was pared by 2 bases and J by 5 bases, with 4 bases between. In germline, CDR1 is MNHNY, CDR2 SVGAGI (reference sequence). The CDR3 DNA follows: TGTGCCAGCAGTTACGAGGATCAGCCCCAGCATTTT. Translated, it gives CASSYEDQPQHF.

The rearrangement uses TRBV5-1 and TRBJ2-3, with 7 bases lining up with TRBD2. The length of the CDR3 is 16 residues. V lost 0 bases to trimming and J lost 3 bases; unmatched junction nucleotides: 7. Germline V gene lookup returns CDR1 SGHRS and CDR2 YFSETQ. The CDR3 spells CASSLEAGKSTDTQYF. CDR3 nucleotides: TGCGCCAGCAGCTTGGAAGCGGGGAAGTCGACAGATACGCAGTATTTT.

The V gene is TRBV5-4, the J gene TRBJ2-7, with 8 bases fitting TRBD2. Trimming removed 0 bases from V and 6 bases from J; junction bases left unmatched: 14. CDR3 size: 17 residues. Per the germline V gene, CDR1 is SGHNT and CDR2 is YYREEE (reference sequence). The CDR3 is CASSLAGVAGGLGEQYF. In DNA form, the CDR3 reads TGTGCCAGCAGCTTGGCGGGGGTGGCGGGAGGTCTCGGCGAGCAGTACTTC.

The chain combines TRBV19 with TRBJ2-3; tentative D call: TRBD1 (5 bases). The germline gives CDR1 LNHDA, CDR2 SQIVND (reference sequence). Between the trimmed V and J ends, which lost 9 bases and 1 base, there was a span of 11 bases. This CDR3 has 13 amino acids. The CDR3 sequence is CASGRQRTDTQYF. DNA for the CDR3: TGTGCCAGCGGACGACAGCGCACAGATACGCAGTATTTT.

This sequence joins TRBV2 and TRBJ2-7; 8 positions agree with TRBD2. The V and J ends lost 2 bases and 1 base, in that order; junction bases with no gene match: 4. The germline V gene has CDR1 SNHLY and CDR2 FYNNEI. The CDR3 sequence is 15 residues long. The CDR3: CASSESPSGSYEQYF. CDR3 in DNA: TGTGCCAGCAGTGAAAGTCCTAGCGGGTCCTACGAGCAGTACTTC. Full variable domain (remainder filled in from reference TRBV2 and TRBJ2-7): EPEVTQTPSHQVTQMGQEVILRCVPISNHLYFYWYRQILGQKVEFLVSFYNNEISEKSEIFDDQFSVERPDGSNFTLKIRSTKLEDSAMYFCASSESPSGSYEQYFGPGTRLTVT.

The chain carries TRBV5-4 and TRBJ2-5; TRBD2 is a possible D gene (5 bases). The CDR3 spans 15 residues. Germline CDR1 and CDR2: SGHNT and YYREEE (reference sequence). V lost 4 bases and J 5 bases, leaving 18 bases between the germline ends. The CDR3 region is CASSIGPDRGETQYF. CDR3 sequence (DNA): TGTGCCAGCAGCATTGGGCCCGACCGCGGGGAGACCCAGTACTTC.

This chain joins TRBV5-5 and TRBJ2-7, with 9 bases matching TRBD1. Germline-derived CDR1 and CDR2 are SGHKS and YYEKEE (reference sequence). Trimming took 0 bases from V and 2 from J; bases not matched to a gene: 0. The CDR3 spans 14 residues. The DNA of the CDR3 is TGTGCCAGCAGCTTGGGACAGGGGGCCTACGAGCAGTACTTC. This translates into CASSLGQGAYEQYF. The complete variable domain, with remaining parts taken from reference TRBV5-5 and TRBJ2-7, reads DAGVTQSPTHLIKTRGQQVTLRCSPISGHKSVSWYQQVLGQGPQFIFQYYEKEERGRGNFPDRFSARQFPNYSSELNVNALLLGDSALYLCASSLGQGAYEQYFGPGTRLTVT.

The J gene is TRBJ2-3, the V gene TRBV11-3; 11 bases agree with TRBD1. This CDR3 spans 18 amino acids. Germline trimming cut 3 bases from V and 0 bases from J; bases unmatched to any gene: 8. CDR1 is SGHNT and CDR2 is YENEEA in the germline V gene. CDR3 protein: CASSLSDRGLSSTDTQYF. In nucleotides, the CDR3 is TGTGCCAGCAGCTTGTCGGACAGGGGGCTTTCTAGCACAGATACGCAGTATTTT.

V usage is TRBV2 and J usage is TRBJ1-1; maybe TRBD1 (5 bases). CDR1 SNHLY and CDR2 FYNNEI come from the germline V gene. The CDR3 loop spans 13 amino acids. V was cut by 6 bases and J by 5 bases, with 13 bases left in between. CDR3 sequence reads: CASRMGVETEAFF. The CDR3 DNA reads as TGTGCCAGCAGGATGGGGGTTGAAACTGAAGCTTTCTTT.

This clone came up a few times. This chain links TRBV28 with TRBJ2-7, with 8 bases fitting TRBD1. The V gene's germline CDR1 is MDHEN and CDR2 SYDVKM. This CDR3 region has 12 residues. V was pared by 7 bases and J by 6 bases, with 5 bases of the junction left unmatched. In nucleotides, the CDR3 is TGTGCCAGCACCGGGACAGGATCCGAGCAGTACTTC. Its translation: CASTGTGSEQYF.

This chain links TRBV6-1 with TRBJ2-1, with D perhaps matching TRBD1 or TRBD2 (6 bases each). The CDR3 covers 18 residues. V was clipped by 0 bases and J by 5 bases, with 20 bases between them. Germline loops: CDR1 MNHNS, CDR2 SASEGT. CDR3 residues: CASSEASRGVLGDNEQFF. The CDR3 nucleotides are TGTGCCAGCAGTGAAGCGTCTAGGGGGGTACTGGGCGACAATGAGCAGTTCTTC.